This TCR beta chain was recorded in a study of T cells in localized non-small cell lung cancer. Notes on this clone: What it binds is not known.

Findings of the study overall: A single tumor region was sequenced, leaving heterogeneity possible. Longer survival (overall) was linked to higher T cell density in blood. A median of about 50 clones ranked among the top 100 in tumor appeared in adjacent lung. Maximal T cell clonality occurred in uninvolved adjacent lung, with tumor ranking below it.

The table came from immunoSEQ multiplex PCR; TCRdb's copy has only in-frame clones and leaves some out. The table lists 2,800 or so clones, 18% of them singletons. The receptor was derived from a man aged 40 to 70 with stage I squamous cell lung carcinoma. Sequences were derived from lung tumor tissue, sampled before any cancer treatment.

The CDR3 DNA sequence: TGTGCCAGTAGTTCACCGGGACAGGGGACCTACGAGCAGTACTTC. Protein: CASSSPGQGTYEQYF. J is TRBJ2-7 and V is TRBV19; TRBD1 agrees at 10 bases. The germline CDR1 and CDR2 sequences are LNHDA and SQIVND (reference sequence). The CDR3 runs to 15 residues. Trimming took 5 bases from V and 2 from J; bases not matched to a gene: 6.